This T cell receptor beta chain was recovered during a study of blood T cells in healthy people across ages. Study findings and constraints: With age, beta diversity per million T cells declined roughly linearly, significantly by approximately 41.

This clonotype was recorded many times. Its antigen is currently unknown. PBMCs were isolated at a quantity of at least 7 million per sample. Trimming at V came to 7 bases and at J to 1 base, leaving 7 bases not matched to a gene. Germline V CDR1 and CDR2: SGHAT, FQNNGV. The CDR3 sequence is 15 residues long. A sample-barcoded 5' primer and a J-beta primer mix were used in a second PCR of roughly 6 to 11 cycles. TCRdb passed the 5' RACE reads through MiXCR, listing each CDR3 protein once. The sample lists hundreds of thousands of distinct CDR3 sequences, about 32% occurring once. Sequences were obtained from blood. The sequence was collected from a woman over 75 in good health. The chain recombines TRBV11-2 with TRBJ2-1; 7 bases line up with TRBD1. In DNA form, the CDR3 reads TGTGCCAGCACCCGACCGGGACAGTCCTACAATGAGCAGTTCTTC. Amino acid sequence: CASTRPGQSYNEQFF. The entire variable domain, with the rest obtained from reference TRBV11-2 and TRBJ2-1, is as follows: EAGVAQSPRYKIIEKRQSVAFWCNPISGHATLYWYQQILGQGPKLLIQFQNNGVVDDSQLPKDRFSAERLKGVDSTLKIQPAKLEDSAVYLCASTRPGQSYNEQFFGPGTRLTVL.